This T cell receptor beta chain derives from a study of response to subunit inactivated influenza vaccine. The V gene's germline CDR1 is SQVTM and CDR2 ANQGSEA. V was shortened by 6 bases and J by 7 bases, with 15 bases between the two germline ends. The CDR3 extends over 13 amino acids. This clonotype has a handful of counts. The antigen is not known. Study findings and constraints: Every seasonal influenza vaccination brings in few new T cells, the authors suggested.

TCRdb processed the RT-PCR reads anew with MiXCR; each CDR3 protein has one entry. The sample shows 500,000 to 650,000 distinct CDR3 sequences, roughly 8.2% of them seen only once. V gene TRBV29-1 combines with J gene TRBJ2-2; perhaps TRBD1 as D (6 bases). The receptor was isolated from a man in his fifties or sixties who received an inactivated influenza vaccine. Sequencing used PBMCs from blood, obtained around 25 months after vaccination. The chain's CDR3 is CSVLNPQGGELFF. As DNA, the CDR3 is TGCAGCGTCCTCAATCCACAGGGCGGGGAGCTGTTTTTT.